A single sample is the source of the 16 T cell receptor beta chains below, sequenced in a study of cytomegalovirus exposure and HLA in healthy donors. Sequencing used immunoSEQ multiplex PCR; TCRdb keeps in-frame clones, though not all of them. The sample yields about 140,000 clones, just over 85% seen once. Specimen: PBMCs. These receptors were collected from a woman between 18 and 30 years old in good health and CMV-seropositive.

This rearrangement joins TRBV4-2 to TRBJ1-2; weak D call: TRBD1 (5 bases). V gave up 1 base and J gave up 8 bases, with 14 bases separating them. CDR1 is LGHNA and CDR2 is YNFKEQ in the germline V gene. The CDR3 is 14 amino acids. CDR3 sequence: CASSQVRQGGGYTF. The CDR3 DNA follows: TGTGCCAGCAGCCAAGTTCGCCAGGGCGGCGGCTACACCTTC.

This chain connects TRBV5-1 to TRBJ1-3; no firm D call. With 0 bases removed from V and 0 bases from J, the gap between germline ends came to 4 bases. Germline CDR1 is SGHRS and CDR2 is YFSETQ. CDR3 length: 14 amino acids. CDR3 in DNA: TGCGCCAGCAGCTTGGACGGCTCTGGAAACACCATATATTTT. This gives the protein CASSLDGSGNTIYF.

J is TRBJ1-2 and V is TRBV20-1; the D gene is possibly TRBD1 (6 bases). Trimming stripped 5 bases from V and 8 bases from J, with 12 bases between. The CDR3 spans 11 residues. Germline V gene lookup returns CDR1 DFQATT and CDR2 SNEGSKA (reference sequence). The CDR3 DNA reads TGCAGTGCTGGGGGGGCTCGGGGCTACACCTTC. This codes for CSAGGARGYTF.

The genes are TRBV28 and TRBJ2-7; tentatively, D is TRBD2 (6 bases). Germline V gives CDR1 MDHEN, CDR2 SYDVKM. This CDR3 is 16 amino acids long. V was clipped by 3 bases and J by 0 bases, with 15 bases between them. The DNA of the CDR3 is TGTGCCAGCAGTTTCCATTTAGCGGCCCTCTCCTACGAGCAGTACTTC. Protein product: CASSFHLAALSYEQYF.

The V and J genes are TRBV5-8 and TRBJ1-1; D unclear. Germline assignment: CDR1 SGHTS and CDR2 YDEGEE. V shed 6 bases and J shed 6 bases, with 12 bases lying between them. CDR3 size: 12 residues. In nucleotides, the CDR3 is TGTGCCAGCACCCGAGGCGGGGCTGAAGCTTTCTTT. Its protein product is CASTRGGAEAFF.

This clone was detected once. This sequence joins TRBV25-1 and TRBJ1-1; possibly TRBD1 for D (6 bases). V was shortened by 1 base and J by 11 bases, with 20 bases between the two germline ends. Germline V gene data show CDR1 as MGHDK and CDR2 as SYGVNS. CDR3 length equals 15 residues. The chain's CDR3 is CASSEFRDTGPPAFF. The CDR3 nucleotides are TGTGCCAGCAGTGAATTCCGGGACACCGGCCCGCCGGCTTTCTTT.

This chain joins TRBV6-6 and TRBJ2-3, with TRBD2 matching 12 bases. The germline gives CDR1 MNHNY, CDR2 SVGAGI (reference sequence). J gave up 4 bases and V 5 bases, and 7 bases lay outside the gene matches. The CDR3 is made up of 16 amino acids. In DNA, the CDR3 is TGTGCCAGCAGTACCCTAGCGGGAGGGGGGGCAGATACGCAGTATTTT. Its translation: CASSTLAGGGADTQYF.

The V and J genes are TRBV6-5 and TRBJ2-2, with 9 bases identical to TRBD1. Germline values: CDR1 MNHEY, CDR2 SVGAGI. V lost 2 bases to trimming and J lost 7 bases; unmatched junction nucleotides: 5. The CDR3 sequence is 15 residues long. The CDR3 bases are TGTGCCAGCAGTTACCCAACAGGGGGCAGCGGGGAGCTGTTTTTT. Protein product: CASSYPTGGSGELFF.

The chain has TRBV4-1 and TRBJ2-4; D may be TRBD2 (6 bases). V lost 1 base and J lost 0, with 7 bases in between. Germline V gene data show CDR1 as MGHRA and CDR2 as YSYEKL. The CDR3 loop spans 15 amino acids. In nucleotides, the CDR3 is TGCGCCAGCAGCCAAGTGGAGGGAGCCAAAAACATTCAGTACTTC. Translated: CASSQVEGAKNIQYF.

This rearrangement joins TRBV7-9 to TRBJ2-7; TRBD1 aligns across 10 bases. Germline CDR1 is SEHNR and CDR2 is FQNEAQ (reference sequence). V was pared by 3 bases and J by 7 bases, with 6 bases of the junction left unmatched. The CDR3 runs to 14 residues. The CDR3 nucleotides read TGTGCCAGCAGCTTGGTGGGACAGGGGAAAGAGCAGTACTTC. Its protein is CASSLVGQGKEQYF. Looking up the rest from reference TRBV7-9 and TRBJ2-7 gives the full variable domain: DTGVSQNPRHKITKRGQNVTFRCDPISEHNRLYWYRQTLGQGPEFLTYFQNEAQLEKSRLLSDRFSAERPKGSFSTLEIQRTEQGDSAMYLCASSLVGQGKEQYFGPGTRLTVT.

Many counts were recorded for this clone. This chain joins TRBV11-2 and TRBJ1-1; D is ambiguous. V was trimmed by 2 bases and J by 3 bases, leaving 10 bases between them. The CDR3 totals 14 residues. From germline, CDR1 is SGHAT and CDR2 FQNNGV. The CDR3 region has the DNA TGTGCCAGCAGCTTATCTGGCGGGGACACTGAAGCTTTCTTT. Amino acid sequence: CASSLSGGDTEAFF.

The chain combines TRBV6-5 with TRBJ2-3; 9 bases are a match to TRBD1. This CDR3 has 14 amino acids. From germline, CDR1 is MNHEY and CDR2 SVGAGI. The V gene end was trimmed by 4 bases and the J gene end by 4 bases; junction bases not matched to a gene: 3. This CDR3 is CASSSWTGADTQYF. The CDR3 DNA is TGTGCCAGCAGTTCCTGGACAGGGGCAGATACGCAGTATTTT.

V and J are TRBV5-6 and TRBJ2-3; possibly TRBD1 for D (5 bases). Between the trimmed V and J ends, which lost 5 bases and 8 bases, there was a span of 12 bases. Germline CDR1 and CDR2: SGHDT and YYEEEE. The CDR3 totals 12 residues. CDR3 residues: CASRKGLGTQYF. In DNA, the CDR3 is TGTGCCAGCAGAAAGGGGTTGGGTACGCAGTATTTT.

The chain employs TRBV5-1 and TRBJ1-3; D remains ambiguous. The CDR3 runs to 16 residues. Trimming left V 0 bases short and J 0 bases short, with 10 bases between. Germline V lookup: CDR1 SGHRS, CDR2 YFSETQ. The CDR3 DNA sequence: TGCGCCAGCAGCTTGGTGACCGGCGGCTCTGGAAACACCATATATTTT. Translation gives CASSLVTGGSGNTIYF.

The chain has TRBV9 and TRBJ2-3, with a weak D call TRBD2 (6 bases). V lost 0 bases and J lost 0, with 11 bases in between. CDR3 size: 16 residues. Germline CDR1 reads SGDLS; CDR2 reads YYNGEE. The CDR3, as DNA: TGTGCCAGCAGCGTAGCTCAACGGGGGAGCACAGATACGCAGTATTTT. This codes for CASSVAQRGSTDTQYF.

The chain carries TRBV7-2 and TRBJ2-3; tentatively, D is TRBD2 (6 bases). The V end lost 2 bases, the J end lost 4 bases, and 10 bases lay between the germline ends. Germline V gives CDR1 SGHTA, CDR2 FQGNSA. There are 14 residues in the CDR3. Here the CDR3 DNA reads TGTGCCAGCAGCTTATCGCGGGATTCAGATACGCAGTATTTT. This translates into CASSLSRDSDTQYF.